These 11 T cell receptor beta chains were sequenced from one sample in a study of early T cells in non-severe SARS-CoV-2 infection. TCRdb ran MiXCR on the 5' RACE reads and lists one entry per CDR3 protein. The profile shows tens of thousands of distinct CDR3 sequences, roughly 4.5% of them singletons. Sequencing was performed on whole blood. Source of these receptors: an adult who was a healthcare worker with PCR-confirmed SARS-CoV-2 infection or an uninfected control (not recorded which).

The rearrangement joins TRBV18 to TRBJ2-7; D ambiguous. This CDR3 has 13 residues. The V end lost 1 base, the J end lost 4 bases, and 8 bases lay between the germline ends. Germline loops: CDR1 KGHSH, CDR2 LQKENI. CDR3 protein: CASSPRSAYEQYF. Here the CDR3 DNA reads TGTGCCAGCTCACCACGATCCGCGTACGAGCAGTACTTC.

This clonotype was counted only a few times. DNA for the CDR3: TGTGCCTGGGAGGCCGGGCGCGAGCAGTACTTC. Residues: CAWEAGREQYF. The V call is TRBV30, the J call TRBJ2-7, with D hard to call. Germline loops: CDR1 GTSNPN, CDR2 SVGIG (reference sequence). The CDR3 totals 11 residues. Trimming left V 5 bases short and J 6 bases short, with 11 bases between. Full variable domain (remainder filled in from reference TRBV30 and TRBJ2-7): SQTIHQWPATLVQPVGSPLSLECTVEGTSNPNLYWYRQAAGRGLQLLFYSVGIGQISSEVPQNLSASRPQDRQFILSSKKLLLSDSGFYLCAWEAGREQYFGPGTRLTVT.

Many counts were recorded for this clonotype. The rearrangement links TRBV12-3 or TRBV12-4 to TRBJ2-7, with D possibly TRBD2 on 6 matching bases. The CDR3 spans 16 residues. V was clipped by 7 bases and J by 3 bases, with 22 bases between them. CDR3 in DNA: TGTGCCAGCACCCCGACCCGCGGGGCGCTTCTCTACGAGCAGTACTTC. Its translation: CASTPTRGALLYEQYF.

This clonotype was counted many times. This chain joins TRBV20-1 and TRBJ2-7; D is unclear. Per germline, CDR1 DFQATT and CDR2 SNEGSKA (reference sequence). Trimming pared 5 bases from V and 4 bases from J, leaving 6 bases between. The CDR3 is made up of 10 amino acids. The CDR3 sequence is CSASTYEQYF. The CDR3 DNA sequence: TGCAGTGCTTCTACGTACGAGCAGTACTTC.

This clonotype was counted ten times or more. This CDR3 reads CASSPDGYNEQFF. CDR3 in DNA: TGTGCCAGCAGCCCGGACGGTTACAATGAGCAGTTCTTC. This chain connects TRBV7-2 to TRBJ2-1; D is undetermined. Trimming took off 5 bases at V and 4 bases at J, with 9 bases between the two ends. The CDR3 covers 13 residues. Germline V gene lookup returns CDR1 SGHTA and CDR2 FQGNSA.

This sequence joins TRBV11-2 and TRBJ1-1; no reliable D call. The CDR3 contains 15 residues. Germline loops: CDR1 SGHAT, CDR2 FQNNGV. Trimming took 0 bases from V and 6 from J, leaving 14 bases between them. In DNA, the CDR3 is TGTGCCAGCAGCTTAGATGGAGTGGGGATGGCTGAAGCTTTCTTT. Protein sequence: CASSLDGVGMAEAFF. The variable domain in full, completed from reference TRBV11-2 and TRBJ1-1, reads EAGVAQSPRYKIIEKRQSVAFWCNPISGHATLYWYQQILGQGPKLLIQFQNNGVVDDSQLPKDRFSAERLKGVDSTLKIQPAKLEDSAVYLCASSLDGVGMAEAFFGQGTRLTVV.

In this sample, this clonotype turned up many times. V and J are TRBV7-9 and TRBJ1-1; D not resolved. This CDR3 spans 15 amino acids. Trimming removed 3 bases at V and 3 bases at J, with 14 bases between. Germline V CDR1 and CDR2: SEHNR, FQNEAQ (reference sequence). CDR3 nucleotide sequence: TGTGCCAGCAGCTTTGGTAGGCAGGTAGACACTGAAGCTTTCTTT. Its translation: CASSFGRQVDTEAFF.

The chain uses TRBV3-1 and TRBJ1-3; TRBD1 matches at 9 bases. The CDR3 has 17 amino acids. V shed 3 bases and J 6 bases; nucleotides not matched to a gene: 12. Germline V lookup: CDR1 LGHDT, CDR2 YNNKEL (reference sequence). DNA of the CDR3: TGTGCCAGCAGCCACTCCGGGACAGGGAAGGCTGAAAACACCATATATTTT. Translation: CASSHSGTGKAENTIYF.

This clonotype was found many times. V and J are TRBV6-6 and TRBJ1-1; maybe TRBD1 (6 bases). Germline CDR1 MNHNY, CDR2 SVGAGI (reference sequence). The CDR3 runs to 13 residues. Trimming took off 0 bases at V and 5 bases at J, with 7 bases between the two ends. The CDR3 here is CASSYSDRTEAFF. Here the CDR3 DNA reads TGTGCCAGCAGTTACTCTGACAGGACTGAAGCTTTCTTT.

By sample share, this clonotype is medium-sized. The chain carries TRBV12-3 or TRBV12-4 and TRBJ2-1, with 11 bases identical to TRBD2. The length of the CDR3 is 16 residues. The J segment lost 2 bases and the V segment lost 6 bases, leaving 6 bases of the junction unmatched. CDR3 loop: CASSRLAGTTYNEQFF. The CDR3 bases are TGTGCCAGCAGCCGACTAGCGGGGACCACCTACAATGAGCAGTTCTTC.

This clonotype was observed at least ten times. V gene TRBV20-1 combines with J gene TRBJ1-6; 10 positions agree with TRBD1. V lost 6 bases, J lost 9 bases, and 11 bases stayed unmatched. The length of the CDR3 is 15 residues. Germline assignment: CDR1 DFQATT and CDR2 SNEGSKA (reference sequence). The CDR3 reads CSARTGGQGISPLHF. CDR3 DNA: TGCAGTGCCCGAACCGGGGGACAGGGGATTTCACCCCTCCACTTT.